One TCR beta chain is described in this entry. The sample is drawn from a study of memory CD4+ T cells and cytomegalovirus serostatus. Study context: Donors were healthy Belgian adults, fewer than ten CMV seropositive and 20 to 25 seronegative.

Produced via immunoSEQ multiplex PCR; TCRdb's table is partial and in-frame only. Among approximately 44,000 clones, 60% to 85% were seen once, and the ten largest hold approximately 6.5%. The sort gate was single viable CD3+CD4+CD8-CD45RO+ cells for memory CD4+ T cells. Total CD4+ T cells were enriched by CD4 positive selection. The CDR3 consists of 18 residues. J lost 0 bases, V lost 3 bases, and 11 bases had no gene match. Germline V gene data show CDR1 as SGHVS and CDR2 as FNYEAQ. The sample comprised memory CD4+ T cells from blood. The clonotype comes from an adult in good health and CMV-seronegative. The V call is TRBV7-6, the J call TRBJ1-3; TRBD1 aligns across 7 bases. CDR3 nucleotides: TGTGCCAGCAGCTTGGTGACAGGGCGCCCCACCTCTGGAAACACCATATATTTT. Translating it yields CASSLVTGRPTSGNTIYF.